These T cell receptor beta chains were read from a single sample in a study of blood T cell repertoires in COVID-19. TCRdb keeps only in-frame clones here, not all; method: immunoSEQ multiplex PCR. The sample shows a few hundred thousand clones, 85% to 90% of them seen only once. Source material: peripheral blood. Receptors were obtained from a woman between 25 and 40 years old with COVID-19, enrolled during active disease. Both conserved end residues are part of each CDR3. The D gene is left open where the match is weak. A row's size may be missing; if present it is once, few, many or a size class.

TRBV7-3	NA	NA	TRBJ2-3	CASSLNSGGMSTDTQYF	TGTGCCAGCAGCTTAAATTCCGGGGGAATGAGCACAGATACGCAGTATTTT
TRBV2	NA	NA	TRBJ1-5	CASRVEVEQPQHF	TGTGCCAGCAGGGTAGAGGTCGAACAGCCCCAGCATTTT
TRBV27	TRBD1	once	TRBJ2-3	CASSSPGTGSGTDTQYF	TGTGCCAGCAGTTCCCCCGGGACAGGGTCGGGCACAGATACGCAGTATTTT
TRBV27	TRBD1	once	TRBJ1-5	CASSSTGPGQPQHF	TGTGCCAGCAGTTCGACAGGGCCAGGACAGCCCCAGCATTTT
TRBV9	NA	NA	TRBJ1-6	CASSVAGVNSPLHF	TGTGCCAGCAGCGTAGCAGGGGTGAATTCACCCCTCCACTTT
TRBV28	NA	NA	TRBJ1-4	CASSPPVGKLFF	TGTGCCAGCAGTCCCCCCGTCGGAAAACTGTTTTTT
TRBV10-2	NA	NA	TRBJ1-4	CASKVAGSGEKLFF	TGCGCCAGCAAGGTTGCGGGATCGGGCGAAAAACTGTTTTTT
TRBV9	TRBD1	NA	TRBJ2-2	CASSPGDRINTGELFF	TGTGCCAGCAGCCCAGGGGACAGGATAAACACCGGGGAGCTGTTTTTT
TRBV19	NA	NA	TRBJ2-2	CASSSAGETGELFF	TGTGCCAGTAGTTCGGCAGGGGAGACCGGGGAGCTGTTTTTT
TRBV10-3	NA	NA	TRBJ2-7	CAIKPGGILSYEQYF	TGTGCCATCAAGCCCGGGGGAATTCTGTCCTACGAGCAGTACTTC
TRBV29-1	NA	NA	TRBJ2-3	CSVQTNYLTDTQYF	TGCAGCGTTCAGACCAACTACCTCACAGATACGCAGTATTTT
TRBV6-5	NA	NA	TRBJ1-2	CASRWASPGYTF	TGTGCCAGCCGTTGGGCGTCTCCCGGCTACACCTTC
TRBV6-2/TRBV6-3	TRBD1	once	TRBJ1-6	CASSPGQNGRSPLHF	TGTGCCAGCAGTCCGGGACAGAATGGTCGTTCACCCCTCCACTTT
TRBV5-1	TRBD1	once	TRBJ2-3	CASSSGQGIRTDTQYF	TGCGCCAGCAGCTCAGGACAGGGTATACGTACAGATACGCAGTATTTT
TRBV4-1	TRBD1	NA	TRBJ2-2	CASSQATGGNTGELFF	TGCGCCAGCAGCCAAGCCACAGGGGGCAACACCGGGGAGCTGTTTTTT
TRBV6-2/TRBV6-3	NA	NA	TRBJ1-2	CASSYSAGLLDYGYTF	TGTGCCAGCAGTTACTCAGCGGGACTCCTAGACTATGGCTACACCTTC
TRBV5-4	TRBD1	NA	TRBJ1-2	CASSSRRQGGGYGYTF	TGTGCCAGCAGCTCCCGAAGACAGGGGGGTGGCTATGGCTACACCTTC
TRBV28	NA	NA	TRBJ1-2	CASSRALYGYTF	TGTGCCAGCAGCCGAGCCCTGTATGGCTACACCTTC